This T cell receptor beta chain was identified in a study of cytomegalovirus exposure and HLA in healthy donors. As for the study in general: The roughly 700 first-cohort repertoires shared a platform with the roughly 120 validation repertoires, as reported in a later analysis. Study-wide points: The tendency of first-cohort TCR clusters to co-occur in the 90 to 150 validation repertoires was the finding of a later analysis. The authors enumerated 164 TCR beta chains as linked to cytomegalovirus.

On this clone: What it binds is unknown.

Method: immunoSEQ multiplex PCR; TCRdb's copy keeps in-frame clones and lacks some. The sample holds 65,000 to 75,000 clones, roughly 94% seen once. Germline CDR1 reads SGHRS; CDR2 reads YFSETQ. This CDR3 spans 17 amino acids. V dropped 3 bases and J dropped 6 bases, with 21 bases sitting between them. The clonotype comes from a young man in good health and CMV-seropositive. The chain couples TRBV5-1 to TRBJ2-2; TRBD2 is a possible D gene (6 bases). Sequencing input: PBMCs. The CDR3 region has the DNA TGCGCCAGCAGCTCCTTAGCCGGGTCCCCGGGAGCCGGGGAGCTGTTTTTT. Its protein is CASSSLAGSPGAGELFF.